This TCR beta chain was captured by sequencing in a study of T cells in Graves' hyperthyroidism and ophthalmopathy. Study outcomes and limitations: Progression to ophthalmopathy was predicted a median of 6.5 months early.

Ten or more counts support this clonotype. Its antigen is unidentified. A patient was excluded if there was uncontrolled infection, other autoimmune disease, pregnancy or lactation. Template material for amplifying TCR beta CDR3 regions consisted of RNA transcripts. The HTBI set primed first-round TCR CDR3 RT-PCR. TCRdb processed the multiplex PCR reads anew with MiXCR; each CDR3 protein has one entry. There are hundreds of thousands of distinct CDR3 sequences in the sample; around 13% occur only once, and under 7% lies in the top ten. The V gene lost 1 base and the J gene lost 9 bases, with 7 bases spanning the gap. Germline CDR1 is SGHAT and CDR2 is FQDESV (reference sequence). The CDR3 is 12 residues long.

V gene TRBV11-1 combines with J gene TRBJ2-1; D gene uncertain. The sequencing input was blood. This sequence originates from a woman under 40 with Graves' hyperthyroidism that later progressed to Graves' ophthalmopathy. The CDR3 reads CASSLVGPEQFF. CDR3 in DNA: TGTGCCAGCAGCTTAGTGGGCCCTGAGCAGTTCTTC.